This TCR beta chain was recorded in a study of CD8+CD57+ T cells in acquired aplastic anemia. On the study more broadly: Sorted CD4+ and CD8+ cells gave a mean 3.2 ug DNA, range 0.2 to 27.4 ug.

Investigators profiled TCR beta VDJ and CDR3 from genomic DNA template. In TCRdb, the reads were re-called with MiXCR into one record per CDR3 protein. The sample lists 250,000 to 300,000 distinct CDR3 sequences; around three fifths were seen once. This clonotype was observed a single time. What it binds is not known. Study-level findings and limits: Patients and controls had in common twenty-nine CD8+ CDR3 sequences.

Previously, flow cytometry had revealed CD8+CD57+ cell expansion in the patients chosen for sequencing. Patients, without exception, had severe acquired aplastic anemia. Deletions cut 6 bases from V and 0 bases from J, with 11 bases between. This CDR3 spans 13 amino acids. The germline V gene has CDR1 DFQATT and CDR2 SNEGSKA (reference sequence). This TCR came from a human donor with aplastic anemia. The chain combines TRBV20-1 with TRBJ1-2; D is undetermined. Sequenced material: sorted CD4+, CD8+, or CD8+CD57+ T cells (not recorded which) from PBMCs. The CDR3 nucleotides read TGCAGTGCAGAGCAGAGAACTAACTATGGCTACACCTTC. Translating it yields CSAEQRTNYGYTF.